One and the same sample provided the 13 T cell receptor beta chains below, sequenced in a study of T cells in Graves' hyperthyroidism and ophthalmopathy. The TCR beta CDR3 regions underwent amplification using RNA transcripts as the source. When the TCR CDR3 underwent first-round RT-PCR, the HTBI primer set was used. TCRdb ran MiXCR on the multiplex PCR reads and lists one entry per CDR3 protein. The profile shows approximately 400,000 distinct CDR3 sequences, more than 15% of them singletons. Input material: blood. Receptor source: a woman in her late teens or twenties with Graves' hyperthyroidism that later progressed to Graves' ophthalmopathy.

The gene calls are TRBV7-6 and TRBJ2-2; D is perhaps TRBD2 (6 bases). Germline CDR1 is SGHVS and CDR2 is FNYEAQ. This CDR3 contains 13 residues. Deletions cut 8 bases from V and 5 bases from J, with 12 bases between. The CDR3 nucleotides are TGTGCCAGCGTCGGGAGTAGTACCGGGGAGCTGTTTTTT. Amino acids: CASVGSSTGELFF. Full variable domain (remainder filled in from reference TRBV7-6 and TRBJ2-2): GAGVSQSPRYKVTKRGQDVALRCDPISGHVSLYWYRQALGQGPEFLTYFNYEAQQDKSGLPNDRFSAERPEGSISTLTIQRTEQRDSAMYRCASVGSSTGELFFGEGSRLTVL.

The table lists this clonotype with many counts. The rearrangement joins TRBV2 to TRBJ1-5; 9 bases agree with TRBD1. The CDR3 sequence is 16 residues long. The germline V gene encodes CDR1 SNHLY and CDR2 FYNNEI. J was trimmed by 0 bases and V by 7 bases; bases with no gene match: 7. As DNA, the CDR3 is TGTGCCAGCAATAAAACAGGGGGCTATAGCAATCAGCCCCAGCATTTT. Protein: CASNKTGGYSNQPQHF.

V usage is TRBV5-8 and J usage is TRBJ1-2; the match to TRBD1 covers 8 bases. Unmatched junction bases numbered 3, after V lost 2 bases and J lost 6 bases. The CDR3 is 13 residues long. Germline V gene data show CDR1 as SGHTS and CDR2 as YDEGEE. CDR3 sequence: CASSFTGGNGYTF. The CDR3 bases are TGTGCCAGCAGCTTTACAGGGGGGAATGGCTACACCTTC.

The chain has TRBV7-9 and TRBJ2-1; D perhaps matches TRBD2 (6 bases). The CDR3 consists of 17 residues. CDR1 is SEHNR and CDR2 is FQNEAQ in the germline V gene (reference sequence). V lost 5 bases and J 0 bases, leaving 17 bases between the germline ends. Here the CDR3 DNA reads TGTGCCAGCAGCCCCGGGGCCGGGAGAAGCTCCTACAATGAGCAGTTCTTC. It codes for CASSPGAGRSSYNEQFF.

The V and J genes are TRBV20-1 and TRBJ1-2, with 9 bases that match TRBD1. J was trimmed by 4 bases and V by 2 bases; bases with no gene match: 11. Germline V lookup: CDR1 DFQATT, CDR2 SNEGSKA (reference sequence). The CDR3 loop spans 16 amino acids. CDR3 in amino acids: CSARPIDRGKGYGYTF. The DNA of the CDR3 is TGCAGTGCTAGACCCATCGACAGGGGGAAAGGCTATGGCTACACCTTC.

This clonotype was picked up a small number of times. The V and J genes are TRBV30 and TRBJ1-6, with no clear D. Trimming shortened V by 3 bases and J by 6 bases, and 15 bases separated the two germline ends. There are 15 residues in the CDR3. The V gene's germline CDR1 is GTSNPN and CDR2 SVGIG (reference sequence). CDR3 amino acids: CAWRGMSLINSPLHF. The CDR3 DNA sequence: TGTGCCTGGAGAGGAATGTCTCTGATTAATTCACCCCTCCACTTT.

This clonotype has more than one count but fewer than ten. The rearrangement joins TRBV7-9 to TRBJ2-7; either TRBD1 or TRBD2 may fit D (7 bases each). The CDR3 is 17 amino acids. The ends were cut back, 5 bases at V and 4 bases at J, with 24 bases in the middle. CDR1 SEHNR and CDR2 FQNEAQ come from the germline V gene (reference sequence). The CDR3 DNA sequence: TGTGCCAGCAGCGCCTCCGAAGGGGGGGACAGTGAGTACGAGCAGTACTTC. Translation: CASSASEGGDSEYEQYF.

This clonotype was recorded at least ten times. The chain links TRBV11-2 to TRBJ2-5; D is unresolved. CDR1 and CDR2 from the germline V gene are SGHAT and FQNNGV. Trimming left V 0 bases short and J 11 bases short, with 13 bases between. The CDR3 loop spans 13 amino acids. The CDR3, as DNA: TGTGCCAGCAGCTTAGATCCCCTCCGGCCACAGTACTTC. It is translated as CASSLDPLRPQYF.

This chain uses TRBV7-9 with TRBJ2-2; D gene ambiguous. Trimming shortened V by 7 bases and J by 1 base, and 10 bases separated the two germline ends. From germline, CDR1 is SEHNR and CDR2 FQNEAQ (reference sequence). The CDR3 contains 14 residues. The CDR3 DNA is TGTGCCAGCACCCACGAGATGAACACCGGGGAGCTGTTTTTT. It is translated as CASTHEMNTGELFF.

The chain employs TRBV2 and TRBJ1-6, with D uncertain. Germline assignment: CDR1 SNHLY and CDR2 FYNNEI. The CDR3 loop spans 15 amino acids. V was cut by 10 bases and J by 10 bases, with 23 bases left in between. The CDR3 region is CATLDEGRLGSPLHF. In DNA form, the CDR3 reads TGTGCCACCCTCGACGAGGGCAGGCTCGGCTCACCCCTCCACTTT.

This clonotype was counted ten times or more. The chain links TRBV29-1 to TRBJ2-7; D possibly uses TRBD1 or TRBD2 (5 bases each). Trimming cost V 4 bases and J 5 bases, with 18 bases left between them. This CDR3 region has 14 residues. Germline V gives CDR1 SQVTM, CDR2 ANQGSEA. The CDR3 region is CSVVLRDRRNEQYF. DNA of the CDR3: TGCAGCGTTGTACTTCGGGACCGCAGGAACGAGCAGTACTTC.

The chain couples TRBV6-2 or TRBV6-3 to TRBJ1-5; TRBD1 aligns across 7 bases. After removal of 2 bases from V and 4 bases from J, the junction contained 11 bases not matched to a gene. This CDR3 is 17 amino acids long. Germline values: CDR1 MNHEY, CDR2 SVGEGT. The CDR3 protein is CASSYPTGRSDNQPQHF. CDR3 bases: TGTGCCAGCAGTTACCCGACAGGGAGGTCTGATAATCAGCCCCAGCATTTT.

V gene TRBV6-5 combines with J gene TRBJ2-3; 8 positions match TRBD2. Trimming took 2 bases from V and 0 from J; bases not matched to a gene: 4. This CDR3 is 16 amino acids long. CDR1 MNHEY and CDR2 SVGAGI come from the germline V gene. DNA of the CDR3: TGTGCCAGCAGTTACCTGGCTAGCGGGAGCACAGATACGCAGTATTTT. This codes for CASSYLASGSTDTQYF.